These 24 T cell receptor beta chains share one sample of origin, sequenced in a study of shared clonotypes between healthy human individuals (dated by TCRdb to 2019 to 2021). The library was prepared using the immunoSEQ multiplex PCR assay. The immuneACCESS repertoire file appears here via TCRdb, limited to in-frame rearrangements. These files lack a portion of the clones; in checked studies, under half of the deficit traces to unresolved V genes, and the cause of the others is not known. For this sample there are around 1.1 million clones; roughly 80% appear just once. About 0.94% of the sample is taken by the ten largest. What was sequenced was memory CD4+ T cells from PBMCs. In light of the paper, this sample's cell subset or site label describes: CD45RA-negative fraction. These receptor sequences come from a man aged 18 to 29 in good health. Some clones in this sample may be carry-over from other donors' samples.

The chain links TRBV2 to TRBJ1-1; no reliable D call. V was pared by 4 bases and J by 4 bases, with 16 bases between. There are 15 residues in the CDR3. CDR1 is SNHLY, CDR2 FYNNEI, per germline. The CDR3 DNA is TGTGCCAGCAGTGTTCCGGGCCCGAGACCCACTGAAGCTTTCTTT. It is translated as CASSVPGPRPTEAFF. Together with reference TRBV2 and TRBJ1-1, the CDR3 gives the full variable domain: EPEVTQTPSHQVTQMGQEVILRCVPISNHLYFYWYRQILGQKVEFLVSFYNNEISEKSEIFDDQFSVERPDGSNFTLKIRSTKLEDSAMYFCASSVPGPRPTEAFFGQGTRLTVV.

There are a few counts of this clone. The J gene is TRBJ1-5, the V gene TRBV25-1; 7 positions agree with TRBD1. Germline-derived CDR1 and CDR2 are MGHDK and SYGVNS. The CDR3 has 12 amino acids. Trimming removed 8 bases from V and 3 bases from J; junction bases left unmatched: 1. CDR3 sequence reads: CASGTANQPQHF. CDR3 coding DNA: TGTGCCAGCGGGACAGCCAATCAGCCCCAGCATTTT.

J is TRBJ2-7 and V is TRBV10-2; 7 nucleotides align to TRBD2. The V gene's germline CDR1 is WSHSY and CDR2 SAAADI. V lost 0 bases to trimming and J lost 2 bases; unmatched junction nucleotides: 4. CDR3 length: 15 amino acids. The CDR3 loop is CASSESSGIAYEQYF. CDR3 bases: TGCGCCAGCAGTGAGTCGAGCGGGATCGCCTACGAGCAGTACTTC.

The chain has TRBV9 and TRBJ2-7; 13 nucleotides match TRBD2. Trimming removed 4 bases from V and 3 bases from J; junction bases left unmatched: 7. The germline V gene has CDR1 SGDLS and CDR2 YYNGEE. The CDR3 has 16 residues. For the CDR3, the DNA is TGTGCCAGCAGCACCACGGGACTAGCGGGGAACTACGAGCAGTACTTC. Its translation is CASSTTGLAGNYEQYF.

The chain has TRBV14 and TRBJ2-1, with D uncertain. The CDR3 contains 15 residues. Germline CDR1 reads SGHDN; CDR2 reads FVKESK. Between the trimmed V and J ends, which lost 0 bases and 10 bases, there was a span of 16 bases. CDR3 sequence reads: CASSQDNLGWVEQFF. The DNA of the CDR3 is TGTGCCAGCAGCCAAGATAATTTAGGTTGGGTCGAGCAGTTCTTC.

Here the CDR3 reads CASSVDPNTEAFF. Written as DNA, the CDR3 is TGCGCCAGCAGCGTGGACCCGAACACTGAAGCTTTCTTT. The chain has TRBV5-1 and TRBJ1-1; no definite D call. In germline, CDR1 is SGHRS, CDR2 YFSETQ. Trimming stripped 4 bases from V and 1 base from J, with 8 bases between. This CDR3 comprises 13 residues.

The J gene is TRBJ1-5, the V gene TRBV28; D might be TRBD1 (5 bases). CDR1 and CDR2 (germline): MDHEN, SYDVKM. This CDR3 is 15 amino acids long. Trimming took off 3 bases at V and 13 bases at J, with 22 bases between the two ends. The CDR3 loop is CASSLGGFDGGFQHF. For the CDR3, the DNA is TGTGCCAGCAGTTTGGGGGGATTTGATGGAGGGTTTCAGCATTTT.

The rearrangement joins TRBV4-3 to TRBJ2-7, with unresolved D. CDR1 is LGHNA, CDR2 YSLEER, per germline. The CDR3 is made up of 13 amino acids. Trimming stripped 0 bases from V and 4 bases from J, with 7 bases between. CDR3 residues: CASSQDARYEQYF. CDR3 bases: TGCGCCAGCAGCCAAGATGCGCGTTACGAGCAGTACTTC.

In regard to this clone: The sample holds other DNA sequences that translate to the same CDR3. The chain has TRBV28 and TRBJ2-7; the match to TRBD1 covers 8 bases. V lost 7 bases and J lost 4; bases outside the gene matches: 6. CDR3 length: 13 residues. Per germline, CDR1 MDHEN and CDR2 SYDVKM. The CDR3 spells CASTRDRTYEQYF. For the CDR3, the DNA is TGTGCCAGCACGCGGGACAGGACATACGAGCAGTACTTC.

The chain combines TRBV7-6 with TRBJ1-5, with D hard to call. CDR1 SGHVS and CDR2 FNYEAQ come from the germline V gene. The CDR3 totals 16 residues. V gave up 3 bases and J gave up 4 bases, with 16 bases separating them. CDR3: CASSFPLGYGNQPQHF. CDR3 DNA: TGTGCCAGCAGCTTCCCCCTGGGCTACGGGAATCAGCCCCAGCATTTT. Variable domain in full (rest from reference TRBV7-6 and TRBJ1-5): GAGVSQSPRYKVTKRGQDVALRCDPISGHVSLYWYRQALGQGPEFLTYFNYEAQQDKSGLPNDRFSAERPEGSISTLTIQRTEQRDSAMYRCASSFPLGYGNQPQHFGDGTRLSIL.

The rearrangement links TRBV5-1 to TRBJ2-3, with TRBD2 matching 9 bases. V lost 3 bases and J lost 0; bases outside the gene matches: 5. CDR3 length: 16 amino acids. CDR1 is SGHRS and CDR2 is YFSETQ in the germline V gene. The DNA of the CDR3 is TGCGCCAGCAGCTCCGGACTAGCGCTCAGCACAGATACGCAGTATTTT. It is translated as CASSSGLALSTDTQYF.

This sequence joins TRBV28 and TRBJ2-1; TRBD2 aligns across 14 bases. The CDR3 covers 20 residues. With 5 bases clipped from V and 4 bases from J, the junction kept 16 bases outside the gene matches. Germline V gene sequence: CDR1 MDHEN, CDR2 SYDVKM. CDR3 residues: CASSKPGLAGDLSGYNEQFF. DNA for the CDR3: TGTGCCAGCAGTAAACCGGGACTAGCGGGAGATCTTTCGGGTTACAATGAGCAGTTCTTC. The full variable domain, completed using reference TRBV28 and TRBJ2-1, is DVKVTQSSRYLVKRTGEKVFLECVQDMDHENMFWYRQDPGLGLRLIYFSYDVKMKEKGDIPEGYSVSREKKERFSLILESASTNQTSMYLCASSKPGLAGDLSGYNEQFFGPGTRLTVL.

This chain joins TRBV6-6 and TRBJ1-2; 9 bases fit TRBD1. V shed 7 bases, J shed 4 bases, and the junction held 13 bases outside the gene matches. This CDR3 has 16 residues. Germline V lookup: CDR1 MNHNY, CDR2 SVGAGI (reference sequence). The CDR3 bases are TGTGCCAGCAACGAGTACAAGGACAGGGGAGGCTATGGCTACACCTTC. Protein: CASNEYKDRGGYGYTF.

CDR3 protein: CATSTMDRNTEAFF. The CDR3 bases are TGTGCCACCAGCACAATGGACAGGAACACTGAAGCTTTCTTT. The chain has TRBV15 and TRBJ1-1, with D possibly being TRBD1 (6 bases). The germline V and J ends were trimmed by 4 bases and 1 base, with 10 bases remaining between them. The CDR3 consists of 14 residues. In germline, CDR1 is LNHNV, CDR2 YYDKDF (reference sequence).

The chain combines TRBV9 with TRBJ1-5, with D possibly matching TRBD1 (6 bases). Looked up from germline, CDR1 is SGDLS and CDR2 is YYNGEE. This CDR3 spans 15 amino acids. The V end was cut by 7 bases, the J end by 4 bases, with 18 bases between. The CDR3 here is CASAPGGGLNQPQHF. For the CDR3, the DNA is TGTGCCAGCGCCCCGGGTGGGGGCCTTAATCAGCCCCAGCATTTT.

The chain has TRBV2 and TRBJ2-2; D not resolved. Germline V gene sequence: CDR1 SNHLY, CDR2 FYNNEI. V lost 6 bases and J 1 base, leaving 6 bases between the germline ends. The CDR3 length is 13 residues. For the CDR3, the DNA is TGTGCCAGCAGGATTGAGAACACCGGGGAGCTGTTTTTT. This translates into CASRIENTGELFF.

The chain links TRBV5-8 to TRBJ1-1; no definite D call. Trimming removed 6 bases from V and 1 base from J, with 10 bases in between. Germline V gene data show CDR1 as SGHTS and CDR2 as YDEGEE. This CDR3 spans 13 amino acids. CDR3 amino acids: CASTAWGNTEAFF. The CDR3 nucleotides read TGTGCCAGCACCGCGTGGGGGAACACTGAAGCTTTCTTT.

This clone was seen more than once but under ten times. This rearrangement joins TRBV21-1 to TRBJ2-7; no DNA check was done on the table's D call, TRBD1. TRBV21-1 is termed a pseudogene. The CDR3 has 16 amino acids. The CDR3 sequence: CASSKGTDRVPSEQYF. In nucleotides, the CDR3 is TGTGCCAGCAGCAAAGGGACGGACAGGGTCCCCAGCGAGCAGTACTTC.

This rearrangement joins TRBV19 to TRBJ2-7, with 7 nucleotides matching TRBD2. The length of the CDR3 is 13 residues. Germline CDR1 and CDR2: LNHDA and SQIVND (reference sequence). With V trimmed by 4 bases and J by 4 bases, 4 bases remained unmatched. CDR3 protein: CASSRAGLYEQYF. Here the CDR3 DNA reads TGTGCCAGTAGTAGAGCGGGATTATACGAGCAGTACTTC.

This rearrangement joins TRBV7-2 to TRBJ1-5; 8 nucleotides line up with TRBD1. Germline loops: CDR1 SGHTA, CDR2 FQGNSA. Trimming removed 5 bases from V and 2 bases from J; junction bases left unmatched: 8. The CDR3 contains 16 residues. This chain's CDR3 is CASSPRPTGGNQPQHF. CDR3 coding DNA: TGTGCCAGCAGCCCTCGCCCGACAGGGGGCAATCAGCCCCAGCATTTT.

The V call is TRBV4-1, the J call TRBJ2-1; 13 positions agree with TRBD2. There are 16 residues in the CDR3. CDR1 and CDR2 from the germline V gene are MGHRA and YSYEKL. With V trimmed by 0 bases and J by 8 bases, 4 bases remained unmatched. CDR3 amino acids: CASSQDTSGRADEQFF. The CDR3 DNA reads TGCGCCAGCAGCCAAGACACTAGCGGGAGGGCGGATGAGCAGTTCTTC.

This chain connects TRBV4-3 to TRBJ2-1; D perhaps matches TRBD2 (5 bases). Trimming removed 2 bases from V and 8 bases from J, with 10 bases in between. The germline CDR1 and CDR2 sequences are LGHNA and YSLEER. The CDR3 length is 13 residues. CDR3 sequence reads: CASSQSGVDEQFF. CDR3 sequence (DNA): TGCGCCAGCAGCCAATCCGGGGTGGATGAGCAGTTCTTC.

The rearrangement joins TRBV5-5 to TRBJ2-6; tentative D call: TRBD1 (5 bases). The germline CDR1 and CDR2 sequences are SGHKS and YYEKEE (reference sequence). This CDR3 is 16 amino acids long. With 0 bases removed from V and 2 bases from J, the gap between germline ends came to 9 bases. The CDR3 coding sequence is TGTGCCAGCAGCTTGGGCAGGGTGGCTGGGGCCAACGTCCTGACTTTC. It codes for CASSLGRVAGANVLTF.

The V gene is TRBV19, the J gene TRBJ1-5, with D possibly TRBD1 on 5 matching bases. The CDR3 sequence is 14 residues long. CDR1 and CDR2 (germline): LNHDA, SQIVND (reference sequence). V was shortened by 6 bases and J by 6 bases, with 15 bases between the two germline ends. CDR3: CASRNLGDLQPQHF. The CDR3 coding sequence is TGTGCCAGTAGAAATCTCGGGGACCTTCAGCCCCAGCATTTT.